This TCR beta chain was identified in a study of cytomegalovirus exposure and HLA in healthy donors. Overall study findings and caveats: Later work associated over 15,000 TCR beta sequences with HLA alleles at 0.05 false discovery rate. Researchers counted roughly 160 TCR beta chains as cytomegalovirus-associated. Most of the TCR beta V segments (in an earlier analysis) were productive either about 87% or about 30% of the time.

The study ran its PCR with 60 Vbeta and 13 Jbeta primers. Profiling relied on immunoSEQ multiplex PCR, and the TCRdb table lists in-frame clones only, not all of them. There are about 130,000 clones in the sample; over 60% occur only once, and roughly 2% lies in the top ten. Of note for this clone: Its specificity is unknown.

Each donor was nominally healthy when sampled (though unrecorded immune exposures were likely). The germline V gene encodes CDR1 SQVTM and CDR2 ANQGSEA. J lost 1 base, V lost 3 bases, and 20 bases had no gene match. CDR3 length equals 20 residues. This receptor was identified in a man aged 18 to 35 in good health and CMV-seronegative. Material: PBMCs. The V gene is TRBV29-1, the J gene TRBJ2-2; 7 nucleotides match TRBD1. The CDR3 DNA follows: TGCAGCGTTGATGGCCCCACAGGGGAACGGCAGCAGGGGAACACCGGGGAGCTGTTTTTT. Residues: CSVDGPTGERQQGNTGELFF.